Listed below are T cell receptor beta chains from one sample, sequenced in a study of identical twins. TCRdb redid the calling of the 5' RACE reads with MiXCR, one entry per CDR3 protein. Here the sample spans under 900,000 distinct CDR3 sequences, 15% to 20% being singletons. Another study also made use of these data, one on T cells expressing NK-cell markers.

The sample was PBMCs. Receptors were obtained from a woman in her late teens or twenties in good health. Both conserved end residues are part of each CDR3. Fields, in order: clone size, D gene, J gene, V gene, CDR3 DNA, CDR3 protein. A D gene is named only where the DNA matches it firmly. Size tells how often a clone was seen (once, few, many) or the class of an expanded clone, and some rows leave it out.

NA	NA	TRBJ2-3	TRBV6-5	TGTGCCAGCAGTTACTCGGGTCTCAACACAGATACGCAGTATTTT	CASSYSGLNTDTQYF
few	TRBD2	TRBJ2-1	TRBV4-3	TGCGCCAGCAGCCAAGGTCTAGCGGGAGGGAGATGGGGCTACAATGAGCAGTTCTTC	CASSQGLAGGRWGYNEQFF
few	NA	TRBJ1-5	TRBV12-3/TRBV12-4	TGTGCCAGCAGTAACGACGGGAGTGATCAGCCCCAGCATTTT	CASSNDGSDQPQHF
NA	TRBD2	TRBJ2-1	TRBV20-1	TGCAGTGTACCGGGACTAGGGTACAATGAGCAGTTCTTC	CSVPGLGYNEQFF
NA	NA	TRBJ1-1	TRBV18	TGTGCCAGCTCAGACACGATTCTGAACACTGAAGCTTTCTTT	CASSDTILNTEAFF
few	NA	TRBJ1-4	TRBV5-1	TGCGCCAGCAGCTTGCGCTCCGGGACGGAAAAACTGTTTTTT	CASSLRSGTEKLFF
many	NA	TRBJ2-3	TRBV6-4	TGTGCCAGCAGTGACCAAGGCGTAGCGCAGTATTTT	CASSDQGVAQYF
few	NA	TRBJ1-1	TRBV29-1	TGCAGCGTTGAAGACCAGGACAGCCTAGGGGCTTTCTTT	CSVEDQDSLGAFF
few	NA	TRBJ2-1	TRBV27	TGTGCCAGCCGGCAAAAACGATACAATGAGCAGTTCTTC	CASRQKRYNEQFF
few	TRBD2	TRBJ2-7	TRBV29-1	TGCAGCGTAGCAGCGGGGGATGCCTACGAGCAGTACTTC	CSVAAGDAYEQYF
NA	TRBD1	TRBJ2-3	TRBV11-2	TGTGCCGTCCAGCAGTGGACAGGTAACACAGATACGCAGTATTTT	CAVQQWTGNTDTQYF
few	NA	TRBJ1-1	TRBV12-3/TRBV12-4	TGTGCCAGCAGTTTTAAGGCACGGAGGAACACTGAAGCTTTCTTT	CASSFKARRNTEAFF
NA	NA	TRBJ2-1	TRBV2	TGTGCCAGCAACGTGGCAGGTTCCTACTCCTACAATGAGCAGTTCTTC	CASNVAGSYSYNEQFF
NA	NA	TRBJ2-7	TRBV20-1	TGCAGTGCTAGAGATAGACGCGTAATTAACTACGAGCAGTACTTC	CSARDRRVINYEQYF
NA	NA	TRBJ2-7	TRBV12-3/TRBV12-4	TGTGCCAGCAGTCTCCAGATGTACGGGCAGTACTTC	CASSLQMYGQYF
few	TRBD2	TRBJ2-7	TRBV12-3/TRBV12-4	TGTGCCAGCAGGTCCACTAGCGGGATGTACGAGCAGTACTTC	CASRSTSGMYEQYF
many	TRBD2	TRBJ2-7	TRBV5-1	TGCGCCAGCAGCTCAAGGACTAGCGGGGGGGGTGAGCAGTACTTC	CASSSRTSGGGEQYF
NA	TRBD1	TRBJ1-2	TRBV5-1	TGCGCCAGCAGCTCGACAGGGGGTTACGATGGCTACACCTTC	CASSSTGGYDGYTF
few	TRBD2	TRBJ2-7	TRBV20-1	TGCAGTGCTGCCCGGACTAGCGGGAGAAACGAGCAGTACTTC	CSAARTSGRNEQYF
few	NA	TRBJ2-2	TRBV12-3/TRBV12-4	TGTGCCAGGAACCTCCATGCAGGGGACACCGGGGAGCTGTTTTTT	CARNLHAGDTGELFF
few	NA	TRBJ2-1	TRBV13	TGTGCCAGCAGCTTACGGATCGTTAATGAGCAGTTCTTC	CASSLRIVNEQFF
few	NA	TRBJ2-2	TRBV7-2	TGTGCCAGCAGGCACTATGAGGGCACCGGGGAGCTGTTTTTT	CASRHYEGTGELFF